This TCR beta chain originates from a study of tumor and adjacent non-tumor tissue in lung cancer. RNA was extracted from bulk tissue without any cell sorting. The CDR3 has 16 amino acids. V dropped 0 bases and J dropped 2 bases, with 14 bases sitting between them. Germline-derived CDR1 and CDR2 are DFQATT and SNEGSKA (reference sequence). This clonotype was observed once. A read error may be the cause here, since a much bigger clone is one base away. A modified ARM-PCR protocol with three rounds of nested PCR amplified TCRbeta. TCRdb re-analysed the multiplex PCR reads in MiXCR, keeping a single row per CDR3 protein. Of over 85,000 distinct CDR3 sequences detected, under 90% appear once; the ten largest clones hold 20% to 25%.

The chain couples TRBV20-1 to TRBJ1-5, with D possibly matching TRBD1 (5 bases). The sample comprised lung tumor tissue. The origin of this receptor is a man aged 65 to 85 with non-small cell lung cancer. CDR3 in amino acids: CSARDLGDDCNQPQHF. The DNA for the CDR3 is TGCAGTGCTAGAGATCTAGGGGATGATTGCAATCAGCCCCAGCATTTT.